This TCR beta chain was profiled in a study of identical twins. Findings and limits, study-wide: The models systematically underestimated how much out-of-frame TCR alpha was shared in monozygotic twins. Excess sharing between twins was weaker in beta out-of-frame sequences.

With respect to this clonotype: What it binds is unknown.

Template switching (which added a universal primer site) was used, and cDNA carried unique molecular identifiers. Each CDR3 protein gets one entry after TCRdb re-called the 5' RACE reads with MiXCR. This sample has 450,000 to 650,000 distinct CDR3 sequences, with more than 9% found just once. These data also formed part of another study, on yellow fever vaccine responses in identical twins. Turning to that study: The T cell response to vaccination in identical twins was reportedly partly convergent and partly personalized.

This TCR came from a woman aged 18-29 years in good health. The sequenced sample was PBMCs.

CDR3 amino acids: CASLLGLAGDYEQYF. The CDR3 DNA reads as TGTGCCAGCCTTCTTGGACTAGCGGGGGACTACGAGCAGTACTTC. The chain couples TRBV12-3 or TRBV12-4 to TRBJ2-7, with 13 bases identical to TRBD2. The V gene end was trimmed by 8 bases and the J gene end by 3 bases; junction bases not matched to a gene: 7. The length of the CDR3 is 15 residues.